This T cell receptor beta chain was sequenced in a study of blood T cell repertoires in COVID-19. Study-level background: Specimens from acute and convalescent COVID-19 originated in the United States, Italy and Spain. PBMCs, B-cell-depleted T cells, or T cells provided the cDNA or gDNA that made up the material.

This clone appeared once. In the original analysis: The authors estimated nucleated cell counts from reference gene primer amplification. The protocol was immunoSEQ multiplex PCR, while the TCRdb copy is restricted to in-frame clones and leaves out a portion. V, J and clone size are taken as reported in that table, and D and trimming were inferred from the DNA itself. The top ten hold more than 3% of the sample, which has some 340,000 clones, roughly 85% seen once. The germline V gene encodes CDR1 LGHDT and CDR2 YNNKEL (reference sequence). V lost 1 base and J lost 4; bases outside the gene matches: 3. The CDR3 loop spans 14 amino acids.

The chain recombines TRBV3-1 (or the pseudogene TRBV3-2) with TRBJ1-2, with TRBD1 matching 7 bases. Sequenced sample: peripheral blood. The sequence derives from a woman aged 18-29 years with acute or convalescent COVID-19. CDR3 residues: CASSQGQGFYGYTF. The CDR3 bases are TGTGCCAGCAGCCAAGGACAGGGTTTCTATGGCTACACCTTC.